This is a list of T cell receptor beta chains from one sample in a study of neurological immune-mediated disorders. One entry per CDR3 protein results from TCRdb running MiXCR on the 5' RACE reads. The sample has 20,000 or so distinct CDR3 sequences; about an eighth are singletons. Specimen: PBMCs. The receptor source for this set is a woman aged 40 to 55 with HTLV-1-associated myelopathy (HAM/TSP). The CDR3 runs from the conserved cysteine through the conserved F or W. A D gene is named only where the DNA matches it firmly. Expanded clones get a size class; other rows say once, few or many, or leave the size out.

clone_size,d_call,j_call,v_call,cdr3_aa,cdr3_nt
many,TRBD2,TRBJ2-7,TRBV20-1,CSASPGGGPVEQYF,TGCAGTGCTAGTCCGGGGGGGGGCCCCGTCGAGCAGTACTTC
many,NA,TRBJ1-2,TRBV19,CASRPAPTPGYTF,TGTGCCAGTAGGCCGGCCCCTACTCCCGGCTACACCTTC
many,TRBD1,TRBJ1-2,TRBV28,CASSTYPGDRGIGYTF,TGTGCCAGCAGTACCTACCCGGGGGACAGGGGAATTGGCTACACCTTC
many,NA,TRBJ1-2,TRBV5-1,CASSPQGGEKRGYTF,TGCGCCAGCAGCCCTCAAGGAGGGGAGAAGCGCGGCTACACCTTC
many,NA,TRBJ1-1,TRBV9,CASSAHAENTEAFF,TGTGCCAGCAGCGCCCATGCGGAGAACACTGAAGCTTTCTTT
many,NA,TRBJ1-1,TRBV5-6,CASSLGISNPEAFF,TGTGCCAGCAGCTTGGGTATCTCCAATCCCGAAGCTTTCTTT
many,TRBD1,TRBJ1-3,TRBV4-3,CASSQNRGGNTIYF,TGCGCCAGCAGCCAAAACAGGGGAGGAAACACCATATATTTT
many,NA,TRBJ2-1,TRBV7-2,CASSHNAEVSYNEQFF,TGTGCCAGCAGCCACAACGCGGAGGTGTCCTACAATGAGCAGTTCTTC
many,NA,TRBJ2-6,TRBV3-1,CASSQRSGGANVLTF,TGTGCCAGCAGCCAACGTTCCGGAGGGGCCAACGTCCTGACTTTC
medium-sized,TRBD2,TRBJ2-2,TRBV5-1,CASRLSGGNTGELFF,TGCGCCAGCAGGCTTAGCGGGGGAAACACCGGGGAGCTGTTTTTT
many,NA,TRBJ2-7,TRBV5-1,CASSLEQGVYEQYF,TGCGCCAGCAGCTTGGAACAGGGCGTTTACGAGCAGTACTTC
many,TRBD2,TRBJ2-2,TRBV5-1,CASTPSGGGANTGELFF,TGCGCCAGCACCCCAAGTGGCGGGGGTGCGAACACCGGGGAGCTGTTTTTT
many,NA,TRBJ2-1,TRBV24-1,CATSDLWEQFF,TGTGCCACCAGTGATTTGTGGGAGCAGTTCTTC
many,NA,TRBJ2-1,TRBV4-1,CASSHYYEQFF,TGCGCCAGCAGCCACTACTACGAGCAGTTCTTC
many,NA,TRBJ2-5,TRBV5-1,CASSLVPEETQYF,TGCGCCAGCAGCTTGGTTCCAGAAGAGACCCAGTACTTC
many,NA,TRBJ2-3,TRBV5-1,CASSSRGLTSTDTQYF,TGCGCCAGCAGCTCCCGAGGACTGACTAGCACAGATACGCAGTATTTT
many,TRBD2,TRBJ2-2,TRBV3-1,CASSQGTSGATGELFF,TGTGCCAGCAGCCAAGGGACTAGCGGCGCCACCGGGGAGCTGTTTTTT
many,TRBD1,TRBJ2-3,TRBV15,CATSSRKRPQGADTQYF,TGTGCCACCAGCAGCCGAAAACGTCCACAGGGGGCGGATACGCAGTATTTT
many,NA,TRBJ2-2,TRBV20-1,CSARDLVKGNTGELFF,TGCAGTGCTAGAGATCTCGTAAAGGGGAACACCGGGGAGCTGTTTTTT
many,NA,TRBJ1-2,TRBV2,CASRQGSDYGYTF,TGTGCCAGCAGACAGGGCAGCGACTATGGCTACACCTTC
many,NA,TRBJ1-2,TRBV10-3,CAIRGLGQGGGYTF,TGTGCCATCAGGGGGCTAGGGCAGGGCGGAGGCTACACCTTC
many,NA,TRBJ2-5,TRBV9,CASSVQGKETQYF,TGTGCCAGCAGCGTACAGGGTAAAGAGACCCAGTACTTC
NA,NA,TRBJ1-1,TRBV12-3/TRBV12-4,CASNLVTGNTEAFF,TGTGCCAGCAACTTGGTGACGGGGAACACTGAAGCTTTCTTT
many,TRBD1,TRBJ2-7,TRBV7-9,CATEQGSSGEQYF,TGTGCCACAGAACAGGGGTCCTCTGGGGAGCAGTACTTC
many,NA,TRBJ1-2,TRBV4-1,CASSPYENNYGYTF,TGCGCCAGCAGCCCGTACGAAAACAACTATGGCTACACCTTC
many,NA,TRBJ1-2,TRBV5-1,CASSPHPSDYGYTF,TGCGCCAGCAGCCCCCACCCGAGTGACTATGGCTACACCTTC
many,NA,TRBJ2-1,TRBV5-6,CASSPRGGGPGMEQFF,TGTGCCAGCAGCCCACGCGGGGGCGGCCCCGGGATGGAGCAGTTCTTC
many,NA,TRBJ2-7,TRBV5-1,CASRQSDYEQYF,TGCGCCAGCAGACAGTCTGATTACGAGCAGTACTTC
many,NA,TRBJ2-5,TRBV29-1,CSVRGSQETQYF,TGCAGCGTTAGAGGGAGTCAAGAGACCCAGTACTTC
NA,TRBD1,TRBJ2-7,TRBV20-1,CSALGDRGFSVVQYF,TGCAGTGCTCTGGGGGACAGGGGGTTCTCTGTGGTGCAGTACTTC
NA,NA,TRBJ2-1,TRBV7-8,CASSLSLGVRTPERGHNEQFF,TGTGCCAGCAGCTTATCCCTGGGGGTAAGAACCCCGGAGAGAGGGCACAATGAGCAGTTCTTC
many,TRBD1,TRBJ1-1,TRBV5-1,CASSPGQTNTEAFF,TGCGCCAGCAGCCCGGGACAGACTAACACTGAAGCTTTCTTT
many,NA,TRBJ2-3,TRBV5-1,CASSLAGLTDTQYF,TGCGCCAGCAGCTTGGCCGGCCTCACAGATACGCAGTATTTT
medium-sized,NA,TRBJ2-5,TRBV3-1,CASSHDEGGRETQYF,TGTGCCAGCAGCCATGACGAGGGGGGCCGGGAGACCCAGTACTTC
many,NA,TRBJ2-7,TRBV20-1,CSAQTGYGTYEQYF,TGCAGTGCTCAAACAGGGTACGGAACCTACGAGCAGTACTTC
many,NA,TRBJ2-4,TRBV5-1,CASSLGLDGDIQYF,TGCGCCAGCAGCTTGGGGCTAGATGGGGACATTCAGTACTTC
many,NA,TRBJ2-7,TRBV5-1,CASSSAPFDEQYF,TGCGCCAGCAGCTCCGCGCCGTTCGACGAGCAGTACTTC
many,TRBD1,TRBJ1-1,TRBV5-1,CASKVYGTVDTEAFF,TGCGCCAGCAAGGTTTACGGGACAGTAGACACTGAAGCTTTCTTT
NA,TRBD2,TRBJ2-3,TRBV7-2,CTSSPRTSGGLTDTQYF,TGTACCAGCAGCCCCCGGACTAGCGGCGGACTCACAGATACGCAGTATTTT
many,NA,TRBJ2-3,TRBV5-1,CASSLNRAPDTQYF,TGCGCCAGCAGCTTGAACAGGGCCCCAGATACGCAGTATTTT
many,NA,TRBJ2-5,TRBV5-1,CASSSEVGSRETQYF,TGCGCCAGCAGCTCCGAAGTGGGGTCCCGAGAGACCCAGTACTTC
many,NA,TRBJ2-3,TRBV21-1,CASSKALYCTDTQYF,TGTGCCAGCAGCAAAGCGCTTTACTGCACAGATACGCAGTATTTT
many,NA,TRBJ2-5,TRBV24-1,CATSGGGQETQYF,TGTGCCACCAGTGGGGGCGGACAAGAGACCCAGTACTTC
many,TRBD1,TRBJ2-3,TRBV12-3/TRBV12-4,CASSLGEGQGDTQYF,TGTGCCAGCAGTTTAGGGGAGGGACAGGGGGATACGCAGTATTTT